Each of the 9 T cell receptor beta chains below was sequenced from the same sample in a study of T cells in Graves' hyperthyroidism and ophthalmopathy. TCR beta CDR3 region amplification was performed from RNA transcripts. An initial round of RT-PCR targeting the TCR CDR3 relied on the HTBI primer set. TCRdb called the multiplex PCR reads again in MiXCR, with one record for every CDR3 protein. This sample carries about 530,000 distinct CDR3 sequences, 15% to 20% of them seen once, and the ten largest clones take 17%. Material: blood. These receptors all come from a young woman with Graves' ophthalmopathy.

This CDR3 reads CSAPPGMNNSPLHF. CDR3 sequence (DNA): TGCAGTGCCCCCCCGGGGATGAATAATTCACCCCTCCACTTT. This chain uses TRBV20-1 with TRBJ1-6; D is unresolved. The CDR3 has 14 amino acids. With 6 bases removed from V and 5 bases from J, the gap between germline ends came to 14 bases. CDR1 and CDR2 (germline): DFQATT, SNEGSKA (reference sequence).

The chain combines TRBV6-1 with TRBJ1-2, with D maybe TRBD1 (5 bases). The germline CDR1 and CDR2 sequences are MNHNS and SASEGT. V lost 7 bases and J lost 6, with 18 bases in between. CDR3 length equals 14 residues. CDR3 bases: TGTGCCAGCACCAAGACAGACTCCCCACATGGCTACACCTTC. Its protein is CASTKTDSPHGYTF.

As for this clonotype: The junction departs from the called germline gene at one end, perhaps through a read error. V is TRBV5-1 and J is TRBJ2-3; maybe TRBD2 (7 bases). Germline CDR1 and CDR2: SGHRS and YFSETQ. The CDR3 is 14 amino acids. The CDR3 sequence is CASSGGGGTGTQYF. The CDR3 bases are TGCGCCAGCAGCGGAGGGGGGGGCACAGGTACGCAGTATTTT.

This clonotype has a count of ten or more. The chain employs TRBV19 and TRBJ1-1, with D maybe TRBD1 (6 bases). V was cut by 5 bases and J by 3 bases, with 13 bases left in between. The CDR3 extends over 14 amino acids. Germline V gene sequence: CDR1 LNHDA, CDR2 SQIVND (reference sequence). CDR3 loop: CASSPGTGYTEAFF. DNA for the CDR3: TGTGCCAGTAGTCCTGGAACAGGGTACACTGAAGCTTTCTTT.

The V gene is TRBV4-1, the J gene TRBJ1-5, with D possibly TRBD1 on 5 matching bases. The CDR3 runs 14 residues. Trimming removed 0 bases from V and 5 bases from J, with 8 bases in between. Looked up from germline, CDR1 is MGHRA and CDR2 is YSYEKL. The chain's CDR3 is CASSQDREDQPQHF. The CDR3 DNA is TGCGCCAGCAGCCAAGACAGGGAGGATCAGCCCCAGCATTTT.

J is TRBJ1-1 and V is TRBV9, with D possibly being TRBD1 (5 bases). The CDR3 sequence is 15 residues long. Trimming shortened V by 0 bases and J by 4 bases, and 13 bases separated the two germline ends. Germline CDR1 SGDLS, CDR2 YYNGEE. The CDR3 protein is CASSVGPLGGTEAFF. The DNA for the CDR3 is TGTGCCAGCAGCGTAGGACCCCTCGGGGGCACTGAAGCTTTCTTT.

The sample holds a few counts of this clonotype. The chain couples TRBV15 to TRBJ1-5, with 8 bases fitting TRBD1. After removal of 5 bases from V and 5 bases from J, the junction contained 8 bases not matched to a gene. Germline CDR1 LNHNV, CDR2 YYDKDF (reference sequence). The CDR3 runs 15 residues. The CDR3: CATSYDRGNYQPQHF. The CDR3 DNA reads TGTGCCACCAGCTATGACAGGGGAAATTATCAGCCCCAGCATTTT.

This clonotype was picked up many times. This chain connects TRBV28 to TRBJ2-1; 11 nucleotides line up with TRBD2. Losses at the gene ends were 1 base for V and 5 bases for J; bases not matched to a gene: 10. The CDR3 covers 18 residues. The germline CDR1 and CDR2 sequences are MDHEN and SYDVKM. The CDR3 DNA sequence: TGTGCCAGCAGTTTATCACTAGCGGGAGAGAGTTCCGACAATGAGCAGTTCTTC. Translating gives CASSLSLAGESSDNEQFF.

This clonotype was picked up many times. V and J are TRBV27 and TRBJ2-7; D is ambiguous. The CDR3 length is 14 residues. Germline CDR1 reads MNHEY; CDR2 reads SMNVEV (reference sequence). With 6 bases removed from V and 0 bases from J, the gap between germline ends came to 12 bases. The CDR3 DNA follows: TGTGCCAGCAGCCCCTTCGACGGCTCCTACGAGCAGTACTTC. Translated: CASSPFDGSYEQYF.